This TCR beta chain was sequenced for a study of blood T cell repertoires in COVID-19. Germline-derived CDR1 and CDR2 are KGHSH and LQKENI. This CDR3 is 15 amino acids long. Trimming removed 4 bases at V and 7 bases at J, with 18 bases between. Produced via immunoSEQ multiplex PCR; TCRdb's table is partial and in-frame only. This table holds hundreds of thousands of clones, around 87% found once. This sequence was found in a man between 65 and 80 years old with acute or convalescent COVID-19. This rearrangement joins TRBV18 to TRBJ2-3; D may be TRBD1 (6 bases). Sequenced sample: peripheral blood. This chain's CDR3 is CASSLRRGGSYTQYF. Written as DNA, the CDR3 is TGTGCCAGCTCACTGCGTCGAGGGGGAAGTTATACGCAGTATTTT.